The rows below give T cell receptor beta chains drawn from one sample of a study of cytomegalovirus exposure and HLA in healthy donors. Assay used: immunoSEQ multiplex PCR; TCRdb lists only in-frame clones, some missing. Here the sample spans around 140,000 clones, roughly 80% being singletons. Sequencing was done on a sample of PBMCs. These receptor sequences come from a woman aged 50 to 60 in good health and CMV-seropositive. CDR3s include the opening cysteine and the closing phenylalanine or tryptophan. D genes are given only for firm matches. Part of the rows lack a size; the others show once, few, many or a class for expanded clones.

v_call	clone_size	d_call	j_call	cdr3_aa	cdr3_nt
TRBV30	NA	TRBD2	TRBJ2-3	CAWSVTAGARDAQYF	TGTGCCTGGAGTGTCACCGCGGGAGCCAGAGATGCGCAGTATTTT
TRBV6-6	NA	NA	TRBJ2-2	CASSYSSRSGELFF	TGTGCCAGCAGTTACTCGTCGCGGTCCGGGGAGCTGTTTTTT
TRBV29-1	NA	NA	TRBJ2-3	CSVLQASTDTQYF	TGCAGCGTTTTACAGGCTAGCACAGATACGCAGTATTTT
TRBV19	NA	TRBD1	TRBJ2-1	CASSKQGTYNEQFF	TGTGCCAGTAGTAAACAGGGGACCTACAATGAGCAGTTCTTC
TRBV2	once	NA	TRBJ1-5	CASSELVFGGQPQHF	TGTGCCAGCAGTGAGCTGGTCTTCGGGGGGCAGCCCCAGCATTTT
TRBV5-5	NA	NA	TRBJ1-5	CASSFRDNNQPQHF	TGTGCCAGCAGCTTCCGGGACAACAATCAGCCCCAGCATTTT
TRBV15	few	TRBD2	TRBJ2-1	CATSRGTTSGGHNEQFF	TGTGCCACCAGCAGGGGGACGACTAGCGGGGGGCACAATGAGCAGTTCTTC
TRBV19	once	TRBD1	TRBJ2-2	CASSGQVNTGELFF	TGTGCCAGTAGCGGACAGGTCAACACCGGGGAGCTGTTTTTT
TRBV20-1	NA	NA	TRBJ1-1	CSANRNTEAFF	TGCAGTGCTAACAGAAACACTGAAGCTTTCTTT
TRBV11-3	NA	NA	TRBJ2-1	CASSLEGVRDEQFF	TGTGCCAGCAGCTTAGAAGGGGTTAGGGATGAGCAGTTCTTC
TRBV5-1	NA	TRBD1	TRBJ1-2	CASSSGGDRKTF	TGCGCCAGCAGCTCTGGGGGGGACAGGAAAACCTTC
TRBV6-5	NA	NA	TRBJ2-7	CASSGGLSYEQYF	TGTGCCAGCAGTGGGGGCCTCTCCTACGAGCAGTACTTC
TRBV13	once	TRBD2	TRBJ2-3	CASSLLAGATDTQYF	TGTGCCAGCAGCTTACTGGCGGGAGCGACAGATACGCAGTATTTT
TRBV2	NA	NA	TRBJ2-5	CASSVLEQETQYF	TGTGCCAGCAGTGTACTAGAACAAGAGACCCAGTACTTC
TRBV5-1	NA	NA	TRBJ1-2	CASSFETPNYGYTF	TGCGCCAGCAGCTTTGAGACACCTAACTATGGCTACACCTTC
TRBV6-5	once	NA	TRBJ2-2	CASSLSSPGELFF	TGTGCCAGCAGCCTTAGTTCTCCCGGGGAGCTGTTTTTT
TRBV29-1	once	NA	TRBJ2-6	CSVWVSGANGLTF	TGCAGCGTTTGGGTCTCTGGGGCCAACGGCCTGACTTTC
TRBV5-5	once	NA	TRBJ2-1	CASSDSGYIYNEQFF	TGTGCCAGCAGCGATAGCGGATACATATACAATGAGCAGTTCTTC
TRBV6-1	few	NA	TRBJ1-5	CASSDGGRNQPQHF	TGTGCCAGCAGTGACGGGGGTAGAAATCAGCCCCAGCATTTT
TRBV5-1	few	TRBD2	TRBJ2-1	CASSLSGGLNEQFF	TGCGCCAGCAGTCTTAGCGGGGGGCTCAATGAGCAGTTCTTC
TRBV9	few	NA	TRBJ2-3	CASSASTDTQYF	TGTGCCAGCAGCGCTAGCACAGATACGCAGTATTTT
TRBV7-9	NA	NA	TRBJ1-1	CASSSTLGSETEAFF	TGTGCCAGCAGCTCGACGCTCGGGTCAGAAACTGAAGCTTTCTTT
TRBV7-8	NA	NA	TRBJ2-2	CASSFPLEGANTGELFF	TGTGCCAGCAGCTTTCCACTTGAGGGGGCGAACACCGGGGAGCTGTTTTTT
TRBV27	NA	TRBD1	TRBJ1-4	CASSPRTGVTNEKLFF	TGTGCCAGCAGTCCCAGGACAGGGGTGACTAATGAAAAACTGTTTTTT
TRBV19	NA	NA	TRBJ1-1	CASSMTENTEAFF	TGTGCCAGTAGTATGACAGAGAACACTGAAGCTTTCTTT
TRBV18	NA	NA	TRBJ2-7	CASSRDSSGLTDQYF	TGTGCCAGCTCGCGGGATTCGTCAGGGCTTACGGATCAGTACTTC
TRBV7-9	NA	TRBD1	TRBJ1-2	CASSLEAGQVMIGYTF	TGTGCCAGCAGCTTAGAGGCGGGACAGGTCATGATTGGCTACACCTTC
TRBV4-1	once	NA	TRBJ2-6	CASSQKGRGDSGANVLTF	TGCGCCAGCAGCCAAAAGGGGAGGGGGGACTCTGGGGCCAACGTCCTGACTTTC
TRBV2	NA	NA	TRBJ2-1	CASVRLRTAYNEQFF	TGTGCCAGCGTACGCCTACGGACAGCGTACAATGAGCAGTTCTTC
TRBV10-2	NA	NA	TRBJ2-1	CASSEVSVGTNEQFF	TGCGCCAGCAGTGAGGTATCGGTTGGTACCAATGAGCAGTTCTTC
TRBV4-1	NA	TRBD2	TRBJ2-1	CASSQTPLGLAGNEQFF	TGCGCCAGCAGCCAAACCCCTCTCGGACTAGCTGGCAATGAGCAGTTCTTC
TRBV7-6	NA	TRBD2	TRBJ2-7	CASSHRGGRYEQYF	TGTGCCAGCAGCCATCGGGGGGGCAGGTACGAGCAGTACTTC
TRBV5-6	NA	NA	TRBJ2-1	CASSSPATNNEQFF	TGTGCCAGCAGCTCCCCCGCTACCAACAATGAGCAGTTCTTC
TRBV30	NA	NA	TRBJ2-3	CAWSWGRTDTQYF	TGTGCCTGGAGCTGGGGCCGCACAGATACGCAGTATTTT
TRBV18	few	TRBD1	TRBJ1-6	CASSPRQGNSPLHF	TGTGCCAGCTCACCAAGACAGGGAAATTCACCCCTCCACTTT
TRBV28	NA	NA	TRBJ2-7	CASSYPDSTYEQYF	TGTGCCAGCAGTTACCCCGACAGCACCTACGAGCAGTACTTC
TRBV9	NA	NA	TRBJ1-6	CASSGSSGYNSPLHF	TGTGCCAGCAGCGGGTCCTCGGGATATAATTCACCCCTCCACTTT
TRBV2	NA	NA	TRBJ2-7	CASNNPHRDMSYEQYF	TGTGCCAGCAACAACCCCCACCGGGACATGTCCTACGAGCAGTACTTC
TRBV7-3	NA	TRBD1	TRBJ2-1	CASSRGTGEGYEQFF	TGTGCCAGCAGCAGAGGGACAGGGGAAGGGTATGAGCAGTTCTTC
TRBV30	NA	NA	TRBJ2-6	CAWSPGAGANVLTF	TGTGCCTGGAGTCCAGGGGCTGGGGCCAACGTCCTGACTTTC
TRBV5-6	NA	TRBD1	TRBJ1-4	CASSLDVGTGNEKLFF	TGTGCCAGCAGCTTGGATGTCGGGACAGGCAATGAAAAACTGTTTTTT
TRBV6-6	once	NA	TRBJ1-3	CASSGGPRSGNTIYF	TGTGCCAGCAGCGGAGGACCGCGCTCTGGAAACACCATATATTTT
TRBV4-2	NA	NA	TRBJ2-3	CASSQEGRADTQYF	TGTGCCAGCAGCCAAGAAGGGAGAGCAGATACGCAGTATTTT
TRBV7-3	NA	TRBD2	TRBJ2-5	CASSFGTSGETQYF	TGTGCCAGCAGCTTTGGGACTAGCGGGGAGACCCAGTACTTC
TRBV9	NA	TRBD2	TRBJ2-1	CASSPIPSGGLGEQFF	TGTGCCAGCAGCCCAATCCCTAGCGGGGGTTTGGGGGAGCAGTTCTTC
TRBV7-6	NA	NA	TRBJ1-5	CASSLGRDQPQHF	TGTGCCAGCAGCTTAGGCAGGGATCAGCCCCAGCATTTT
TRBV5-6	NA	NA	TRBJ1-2	CASSLTELYGYTF	TGTGCCAGCAGCTTGACAGAGCTCTATGGCTACACCTTC
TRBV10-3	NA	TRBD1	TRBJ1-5	CAISESLTQGDWEPQHF	TGTGCCATCAGTGAGTCCCTCACCCAGGGGGATTGGGAGCCCCAGCACTTT
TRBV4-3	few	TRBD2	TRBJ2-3	CASSHRTSGDTDTQYF	TGCGCCAGCAGCCACCGGACTAGCGGGGACACAGATACGCAGTATTTT
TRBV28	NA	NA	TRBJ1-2	CASRRNMRGPPNYGYTF	TGTGCCAGTCGTCGAAATATGAGAGGGCCACCTAACTATGGCTACACCTTC
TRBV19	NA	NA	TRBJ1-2	CASNNRDHYGYTF	TGTGCCAGTAACAACAGGGACCACTATGGCTACACCTTC
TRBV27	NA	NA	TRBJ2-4	CASGDRKNIQYF	TGTGCCTCAGGAGACAGGAAAAACATTCAGTACTTC
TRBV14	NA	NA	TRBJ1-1	CASSQDSGRTEAFF	TGTGCCAGCAGCCAAGATTCAGGGCGCACTGAAGCTTTCTTT
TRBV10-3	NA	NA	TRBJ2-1	CAIRGQHSGDEQFF	TGTGCCATCAGGGGCCAGCACTCAGGGGATGAGCAGTTCTTC
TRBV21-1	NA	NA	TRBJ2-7	CASSKLGACCEQYF	TGTGCCAGCAGCAAGCTAGGGGCTTGTTGCGAGCAGTACTTC
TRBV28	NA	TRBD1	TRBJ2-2	CASSPRQGGGELFF	TGTGCCAGCAGTCCTCGACAGGGGGGCGGGGAGCTGTTTTTT
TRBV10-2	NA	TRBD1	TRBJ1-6	CASSAPTGSYNSPLHF	TGCGCCAGCAGTGCCCCGACAGGGTCCTATAATTCACCCCTCCACTTT
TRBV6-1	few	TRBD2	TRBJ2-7	CASGGDTYEQYF	TGTGCCAGCGGGGGGGATACCTACGAGCAGTACTTC